The 12 T cell receptor beta chains below all came from one sample that was sequenced in a study of T cell clonotyping in hematopoietic cell transplantation (dated by TCRdb to the early 2020s). The time point tag for this specimen amounts to: 30 days after allo-HCT. Libraries came from the immunoSEQ multiplex PCR assay. TCRdb provides this immuneACCESS table in a form limited to in-frame rearrangements. Some clones are lacking; in checked studies, under half of them reflect an unresolved V gene, and why the rest are absent is not known. Present in this sample are approximately 7,200 clones, approximately 90% of which were seen just once. The top ten clonotypes cover around 5% of the sample. Sequenced here: PBMCs, sampled 30 days after allogeneic stem cell transplant. The receptors come from a female patient aged 50-59 years who had an allogeneic stem cell transplant from an unrelated donor, so the T cells may come from the graft donor. Some clones in this sample may be carry-over from other donors' samples.

The chain couples TRBV27 to TRBJ1-2; D call uncertain. The germline gives CDR1 MNHEY, CDR2 SMNVEV (reference sequence). This CDR3 is built from 15 residues. The ends were cut back, 2 bases at V and 5 bases at J, with 15 bases in the middle. CDR3 coding DNA: TGTGCCAGCAGTTTAATGAGCAGGCCGGAGTATGGCTACACCTTC. Amino acid sequence: CASSLMSRPEYGYTF.

The count of this clone is one. The chain is built from TRBV5-1 and TRBJ2-1; D is uncertain. Germline CDR1 is SGHRS and CDR2 is YFSETQ. With 1 base removed from V and 1 base from J, the gap between germline ends came to 9 bases. CDR3 length: 15 residues. For the CDR3, the DNA is TGCGCCAGCAGCTTGAACACTGGTTCCTACAATGAGCAGTTCTTC. Encoded protein: CASSLNTGSYNEQFF. Drawing the rest from reference TRBV5-1 and TRBJ2-1, the complete variable domain is KAGVTQTPRYLIKTRGQQVTLSCSPISGHRSVSWYQQTPGQGLQFLFEYFSETQRNKGNFPGRFSGRQFSNSRSEMNVSTLELGDSALYLCASSLNTGSYNEQFFGPGTRLTVL.

The rearrangement links TRBV29-1 to TRBJ1-5; TRBD1 is a possible D gene (5 bases). V lost 4 bases to trimming and J lost 6 bases, with 13 bases between them. The CDR3 extends over 13 amino acids. Germline V lookup: CDR1 SQVTM, CDR2 ANQGSEA. Here the CDR3 DNA reads TGCAGCGTTGGGGGGGGAACTAGTCAGCCCCAGCATTTT. Translating gives CSVGGGTSQPQHF.

The chain uses TRBV11-3 and TRBJ1-4; D uncertain. Trimming shortened V by 6 bases and J by 8 bases, and 16 bases separated the two germline ends. Germline CDR1 is SGHNT and CDR2 is YENEEA. This CDR3 is built from 14 residues. CDR3 coding DNA: TGTGCCAGCAGTCCGAAACTTAGGTGGGAAAAACTGTTTTTT. It is translated as CASSPKLRWEKLFF. Complete variable domain (other parts from reference TRBV11-3 and TRBJ1-4): EAGVVQSPRYKIIEKKQPVAFWCNPISGHNTLYWYLQNLGQGPELLIRYENEEAVDDSQLPKDRFSAERLKGVDSTLKIQPAELGDSAVYLCASSPKLRWEKLFFGSGTQLSVL.

The chain joins TRBV30 to TRBJ1-5; D not resolved. There are 13 residues in the CDR3. The germline gives CDR1 GTSNPN, CDR2 SVGIG (reference sequence). V was shortened by 0 bases and J by 3 bases, with 6 bases between the two germline ends. Here the CDR3 reads CAWSVADNQPQHF. DNA for the CDR3: TGTGCCTGGAGTGTGGCAGACAATCAGCCCCAGCATTTT.

CDR3 DNA sequence: TGTGCCAGCAGCTTGGGGGGACAGGGGGCCTACGAGCAGTACGTC. It translates to CASSLGGQGAYEQYV. The gene calls are TRBV5-4 and TRBJ2-7; 11 nucleotides align to TRBD1. The CDR3 is 15 residues long. V trimming: 0 bases; J trimming: 2 bases; junction bases outside the gene matches: 1. In germline, CDR1 is SGHNT, CDR2 YYREEE (reference sequence).

This sequence joins TRBV7-2 and TRBJ1-3; D not resolved. The germline V and J ends were trimmed by 1 base and 0 bases, with 10 bases remaining between them. This CDR3 contains 16 residues. The germline V gene has CDR1 SGHTA and CDR2 FQGNSA. The CDR3 DNA sequence: TGTGCCAGCAGCTTAGAAGCACAGAGCTCTGGAAACACCATATATTTT. Translation gives CASSLEAQSSGNTIYF. The full variable domain, with the rest looked up from reference TRBV7-2 and TRBJ1-3, is GAGVSQSPSNKVTEKGKDVELRCDPISGHTALYWYRQSLGQGLEFLIYFQGNSAPDKSGLPSDRFSAERTGGSVSTLTIQRTQQEDSAVYLCASSLEAQSSGNTIYFGEGSWLTVV.

The V gene is TRBV10-3, the J gene TRBJ2-6, with D hard to call. CDR1 is ENHRY, CDR2 SYGVKD, per germline. This CDR3 spans 16 amino acids. Trimming shortened V by 3 bases and J by 1 base, and 10 bases separated the two germline ends. CDR3 sequence (DNA): TGTGCCATCAGTGATACAAACCCTTCTGGGGCCAACGTCCTGACTTTC. Its translation is CAISDTNPSGANVLTF.

This clone occurred once. The J gene is TRBJ1-3, the V gene TRBV4-1; D unclear. The CDR3 consists of 15 residues. The germline CDR1 and CDR2 sequences are MGHRA and YSYEKL. Trimming took off 4 bases at V and 4 bases at J, with 14 bases between the two ends. This CDR3 is CASSLHRQKGNTIYF. The DNA of the CDR3 is TGCGCCAGCAGCCTCCACCGGCAGAAGGGAAACACCATATATTTT.

This clone was recorded only once. V gene TRBV7-2 combines with J gene TRBJ2-5, with 8 positions matching TRBD1. This CDR3 is 16 amino acids long. V trimming: 5 bases; J trimming: 5 bases; junction bases outside the gene matches: 13. Germline values: CDR1 SGHTA, CDR2 FQGNSA. The CDR3 DNA reads TGTGCCAGCAGCCTTCCCCGACAGGGGTTACAGGAGACCCAGTACTTC. Encoded protein: CASSLPRQGLQETQYF.

J is TRBJ2-1 and V is TRBV30; 8 nucleotides align to TRBD1. This CDR3 has 16 residues. Per germline, CDR1 GTSNPN and CDR2 SVGIG (reference sequence). The J segment lost 2 bases and the V segment lost 1 base, leaving 7 bases of the junction unmatched. The CDR3 sequence: CAWSGQGSGTYNEQFF. The CDR3 nucleotides are TGTGCCTGGAGTGGACAGGGGAGTGGAACCTACAATGAGCAGTTCTTC.

The V gene is TRBV9, the J gene TRBJ2-5; 7 nucleotides align to TRBD2. The CDR3 runs 15 residues. V lost 0 bases and J lost 2; bases outside the gene matches: 4. CDR1 is SGDLS, CDR2 YYNGEE, per germline. The CDR3 is CASSVEGLPQETQYF. The CDR3 DNA reads as TGTGCCAGCAGCGTAGAGGGACTACCTCAAGAGACCCAGTACTTC. Combining the CDR3 with reference TRBV9 and TRBJ2-5 gives the whole variable domain DSGVTQTPKHLITATGQRVTLRCSPRSGDLSVYWYQQSLDQGLQFLIQYYNGEERAKGNILERFSAQQFPDLHSELNLSSLELGDSALYFCASSVEGLPQETQYFGPGTRLLVL.